These T cell receptor beta chains were read from a single sample in a study of regulatory T cells in long-lasting Graves disease. TCRdb reanalysed the multiplex PCR reads using MiXCR and keeps one entry per CDR3 protein. Seen here are about 560,000 distinct CDR3 sequences, 15% to 20% observed once, and the top ten hold 9.5% to 15%. These sequences were also reported in another study, on T cells in Graves' hyperthyroidism and ophthalmopathy.

Sequences were derived from peripheral blood mononuclear cells (PBMCs), sampled at new diagnosis, from a patient treated with antithyroid drugs. The receptors here all came from a young man with Graves disease. The conserved cysteine and the conserved F or W are not part of the CDR3 here. Each record gives: V gene, J gene, CDR3 protein.

V: TRBV28; J: TRBJ2-7; CDR3: ASRRGASSYEQY
V: TRBV2; J: TRBJ1-4; CDR3: ASGDRGATNEKLF
V: TRBV5-1; J: TRBJ2-5; CDR3: ASSLSPLGSETQY
V: TRBV7-2; J: TRBJ1-2; CDR3: ASSLTGGQGYT
V: TRBV20-1; J: TRBJ1-1; CDR3: SARAQGRVEAF
V: TRBV11-2; J: TRBJ2-7; CDR3: ASTVAGVLYEQY
V: TRBV15; J: TRBJ1-1; CDR3: ATRVDIGNTEAF
V: TRBV7-9; J: TRBJ1-2; CDR3: ASSHSGRGLYGYT
V: TRBV20-1; J: TRBJ1-2; CDR3: SATRGGGGYT
V: TRBV5-5; J: TRBJ1-5; CDR3: ASSLAGQSSNQPQH
V: TRBV18; J: TRBJ1-5; CDR3: ASSPGPNQPQH
V: TRBV7-3; J: TRBJ2-2; CDR3: ASSLGASGTGELF
V: TRBV18; J: TRBJ2-7; CDR3: ASSPSEHGEQY
V: TRBV10-3; J: TRBJ2-1; CDR3: AISRSGLAGDNEQF
V: TRBV12-3/TRBV12-4; J: TRBJ1-6; CDR3: ASSWRVRSPLH
V: TRBV20-1; J: TRBJ2-5; CDR3: SARVGRGLETQY
V: TRBV7-9; J: TRBJ2-1; CDR3: ASSLQQGAVEQF
V: TRBV5-1; J: TRBJ2-3; CDR3: ASSPQIPSGVLTDTQY
V: TRBV6-2/TRBV6-3; J: TRBJ2-1; CDR3: ASSARWVAGGATTPLYNEQF
V: TRBV5-5; J: TRBJ1-2; CDR3: ASTTWTGVGYT